This is a list of T cell receptor beta chains from one sample in a study of T cell changes during pregnancy in multiple sclerosis. The table came from immunoSEQ multiplex PCR; TCRdb's copy has only in-frame clones and leaves some out. The sample lists about 48,000 clones, about nine tenths seen once, with 1.2% in the top ten. The specimen comprised CD4+ T cells from peripheral blood mononuclear cells, sampled in the second trimester of pregnancy. Every receptor here comes from a female donor with multiple sclerosis, enrolled in a pregnancy study. The CDR3 runs from the conserved cysteine through the conserved F or W. The D gene is left open where the match is weak.

CDR3aa	v_gene	j_gene	d_gene
CASSHAGGAYNEQFF	TRBV5-4	TRBJ2-1	TRBD2
CSVAGTADNQPQHF	TRBV29-1	TRBJ1-5	TRBD1
CASSYTGTGVTGANVLTF	TRBV28	TRBJ2-6	TRBD1
CASSVTGGLSYNEQFF	TRBV2	TRBJ2-1	TRBD1
CASSSGSGTYNEQFF	TRBV6-5	TRBJ2-1	.
CASSPGLAASYEQYF	TRBV4-1	TRBJ2-7	TRBD2
CASSHVGQGNTEAFF	TRBV4-1	TRBJ1-1	TRBD1
CASSGTRTSTDTQYF	TRBV2	TRBJ2-3	.
CASSQEGVNTEAFF	TRBV4-3	TRBJ1-1	.
CAISDTSGTTDTQYF	TRBV10-3	TRBJ2-3	TRBD2
CSVAGTSHYEQYF	TRBV29-1	TRBJ2-7	TRBD2
CAISGGRARGYEQYF	TRBV10-3	TRBJ2-7	.
CASSLDRGDYGYTF	TRBV5-1	TRBJ1-2	TRBD1
CASTTGLAGATDTQYF	TRBV7-2	TRBJ2-3	TRBD2
CASSGGTSGTQETQYF	TRBV5-1	TRBJ2-5	TRBD2
CASSMGGQSSYEQYF	TRBV6-6	TRBJ2-7	.
CASSFRPDYGYTF	TRBV5-5	TRBJ1-2	.
CASRYTGGADYGYTF	TRBV6-5	TRBJ1-2	TRBD1
CAWDRASNYGYTF	TRBV30	TRBJ1-2	TRBD1
CASSLRGQGLYEQYF	TRBV27	TRBJ2-7	TRBD1
CASSSTGSRTEAFF	TRBV7-9	TRBJ1-1	.
CASSPGPGDGYTF	TRBV5-1	TRBJ1-2	.
CASSLGTHGGDTEAFF	TRBV5-1	TRBJ1-1	.
CASSSLPSGRRGEQFF	TRBV6-5	TRBJ2-1	TRBD2
CASSVTGGTEAFF	TRBV5-1	TRBJ1-1	.
CASRGTGDTGELFF	TRBV2	TRBJ2-2	TRBD1
CASSEAVTYGYTF	TRBV2	TRBJ1-2	.
CATSQKWGSESTDTQYF	TRBV15	TRBJ2-3	.